The 17 T cell receptor beta chains in this list originate from one sample, sequenced in a study of cytomegalovirus exposure and HLA in healthy donors. Primers included in the PCR were 60 Vbeta and 13 Jbeta primers. TCRdb's copy holds only in-frame clones and misses some; the assay was immunoSEQ multiplex PCR. Of some 160,000 clones listed, 82% are singletons. The material sequenced was PBMCs. The receptors derive from a woman in her 50s in good health and CMV-seronegative.

This clone was recorded only once. V and J are TRBV7-9 and TRBJ2-5; the match to TRBD2 covers 9 bases. Germline CDR1 reads SEHNR; CDR2 reads FQNEAQ (reference sequence). V gave up 6 bases and J gave up 5 bases; unmatched junction bases: 10. The CDR3 loop spans 15 amino acids. This CDR3 is CASREPQREEETQYF. In DNA, the CDR3 is TGTGCCAGCAGAGAGCCCCAGCGGGAGGAGGAGACCCAGTACTTC.

This rearrangement joins TRBV18 to TRBJ2-2, with a possible D match to TRBD1 (5 bases). The length of the CDR3 is 15 residues. Germline V gene lookup returns CDR1 KGHSH and CDR2 LQKENI. V dropped 3 bases and J dropped 4 bases, with 12 bases sitting between them. CDR3 region: CASSPSGRGTGELFF. CDR3 sequence (DNA): TGTGCCAGCTCACCCTCCGGAAGGGGCACCGGGGAGCTGTTTTTT.

The chain has TRBV1 and TRBJ2-1; the D call of TRBD1 is as the table states it, not checked on the DNA. TRBV1 is noted as a pseudogene. This CDR3 is built from 15 residues. The CDR3 DNA is TGCACCAGCAGAGCTAGGGGGAGCTCCTACAATGAGCAGTTCTTC. Encoded protein: CTSRARGSSYNEQFF.

V usage is TRBV7-8 and J usage is TRBJ1-1; 9 bases map to TRBD1. Per the germline V gene, CDR1 is SGHVS and CDR2 is FQNEAQ. The trim removed 5 bases at V and 6 bases at J, leaving 7 bases unmatched. CDR3 size: 14 residues. The CDR3 DNA reads TGTGCCAGCAGCCAGGGACAGGGTGTGCCTGAAGCTTTCTTT. Translated, it gives CASSQGQGVPEAFF. Full variable domain (outside the CDR3, taken from reference TRBV7-8 and TRBJ1-1): GAGVSQSPRYKVAKRGQDVALRCDPISGHVSLFWYQQALGQGPEFLTYFQNEAQLDKSGLPSDRFFAERPEGSVSTLKIQRTQQEDSAVYLCASSQGQGVPEAFFGQGTRLTVV.

This clone was picked up one time. The chain uses TRBV7-2 and TRBJ2-7, with D possibly being TRBD2 (5 bases). Germline-derived CDR1 and CDR2 are SGHTA and FQGNSA. The length of the CDR3 is 15 residues. Trimming took 5 bases from V and 3 from J, leaving 17 bases between them. The CDR3 bases are TGTGCCAGCAGCGTAGGACCCCCGGGAAACTACGAGCAGTACTTC. This codes for CASSVGPPGNYEQYF.

In this sample, this clone turned up once. The J gene is TRBJ2-7, the V gene TRBV5-1; tentatively, D is TRBD1 (5 bases). Trimming removed 4 bases from V and 7 bases from J, with 15 bases in between. The CDR3 is made up of 13 amino acids. Looked up from germline, CDR1 is SGHRS and CDR2 is YFSETQ. CDR3 in DNA: TGCGCCAGCAGCCCGACAGTGGAACGGGAGCAGTACTTC. It specifies CASSPTVEREQYF.

The chain carries TRBV5-1 and TRBJ1-4; tentative D call: TRBD1 (5 bases). From germline, CDR1 is SGHRS and CDR2 YFSETQ. Trimming shortened V by 1 base and J by 6 bases, and 10 bases separated the two germline ends. There are 14 residues in the CDR3. The CDR3 sequence is CASSLSGADEKLFF. As DNA, the CDR3 is TGCGCCAGCAGCTTGTCTGGGGCTGATGAAAAACTGTTTTTT.

V usage is TRBV28 and J usage is TRBJ1-5; the D gene is possibly TRBD1 (6 bases). V lost 2 bases and J lost 0, with 8 bases in between. CDR3 size: 15 residues. The germline V gene has CDR1 MDHEN and CDR2 SYDVKM. The CDR3 is CASSLDRLSNQPQHF. The DNA of the CDR3 is TGTGCCAGCAGTTTAGACAGGCTTAGCAATCAGCCCCAGCATTTT.

This chain joins TRBV28 and TRBJ1-5; D might be TRBD1 (6 bases). Germline loops: CDR1 MDHEN, CDR2 SYDVKM. Deletions cut 4 bases from V and 0 bases from J, with 13 bases between. The CDR3 is 16 amino acids. CDR3 in amino acids: CASSSGTFYSNQPQHF. CDR3 coding DNA: TGTGCCAGCAGTTCCGGGACATTCTATAGCAATCAGCCCCAGCATTTT.

The V and J genes are TRBV7-9 and TRBJ1-3, with no clear D. V was cut by 4 bases and J by 7 bases, with 20 bases left in between. Germline V gene sequence: CDR1 SEHNR, CDR2 FQNEAQ (reference sequence). The CDR3 runs to 16 residues. The CDR3 region has the DNA TGTGCCAGCAGCTCAGGACTGCGCCTTGGAGGGAACACCATATATTTT. It is translated as CASSSGLRLGGNTIYF.

In nucleotides, the CDR3 is TGCGCCAGCAGGGCAGATTATAATTCACCCCTCCACTTT. The encoded protein is CASRADYNSPLHF. The chain carries TRBV10-1 and TRBJ1-6; D remains ambiguous. The CDR3 runs 13 residues. V was clipped by 6 bases and J by 4 bases, with 7 bases between them. Germline assignment: CDR1 WNHNN and CDR2 SYGVQD (reference sequence).

This clone was observed a handful of times. This chain connects TRBV11-1 to TRBJ2-3; D might be TRBD1 (6 bases). V shed 1 base and J shed 2 bases, with 10 bases lying between them. There are 15 residues in the CDR3. Germline V lookup: CDR1 SGHAT, CDR2 FQDESV (reference sequence). For the CDR3, the DNA is TGTGCCAGCAGCTTAGGGGACATTCACACAGATACGCAGTATTTT. This translates into CASSLGDIHTDTQYF.

V and J are TRBV9 and TRBJ2-1; weak D call: TRBD1 (5 bases). The germline CDR1 and CDR2 sequences are SGDLS and YYNGEE. This CDR3 has 17 amino acids. The V end was cut by 0 bases, the J end by 0 bases, with 13 bases between. The CDR3 bases are TGTGCCAGCAGCGTAGAGGGGTGGGGCGGCTCCTACAATGAGCAGTTCTTC. Its protein is CASSVEGWGGSYNEQFF.

This chain connects TRBV28 to TRBJ1-5; TRBD1 is a possible D gene (6 bases). Germline lookup yields CDR1 MDHEN and CDR2 SYDVKM. The germline V and J ends were trimmed by 2 bases and 2 bases, with 19 bases remaining between them. The length of the CDR3 is 18 residues. The DNA for the CDR3 is TGTGCCAGCAGTTTAAACCCCCTCTCGACAGGCCGCAATCAGCCCCAGCATTTT. Its translation is CASSLNPLSTGRNQPQHF.

This clone occurred a few times. The chain recombines TRBV29-1 with TRBJ2-1; D perhaps matches TRBD1 (5 bases). V lost 4 bases to trimming and J lost 6 bases, with 10 bases between them. The CDR3 covers 12 residues. Germline CDR1 and CDR2: SQVTM and ANQGSEA. The CDR3 here is CSVGQGVNEQFF. As DNA, the CDR3 is TGCAGCGTTGGGCAGGGTGTCAATGAGCAGTTCTTC.

This chain uses TRBV10-3 with TRBJ2-7; 11 nucleotides agree with TRBD1. Germline lookup yields CDR1 ENHRY and CDR2 SYGVKD. There are 15 residues in the CDR3. V was pared by 4 bases and J by 6 bases, with 8 bases of the junction left unmatched. The CDR3 here is CAISGRRDRGVEQYF. DNA for the CDR3: TGTGCCATCAGTGGCAGGAGGGACAGGGGGGTCGAGCAGTACTTC.

The genes are TRBV6-1 and TRBJ2-5; no clear D. The DNA matches TRBJ2-7 better at its end, which makes the J call doubtful. The CDR3 covers 10 residues. Germline CDR1 MNHNS, CDR2 SASEGT. This CDR3 is CASSLYEQYF. The CDR3 DNA reads as TGTGCCAGCAGTTTATACGAGCAGTACTTC.